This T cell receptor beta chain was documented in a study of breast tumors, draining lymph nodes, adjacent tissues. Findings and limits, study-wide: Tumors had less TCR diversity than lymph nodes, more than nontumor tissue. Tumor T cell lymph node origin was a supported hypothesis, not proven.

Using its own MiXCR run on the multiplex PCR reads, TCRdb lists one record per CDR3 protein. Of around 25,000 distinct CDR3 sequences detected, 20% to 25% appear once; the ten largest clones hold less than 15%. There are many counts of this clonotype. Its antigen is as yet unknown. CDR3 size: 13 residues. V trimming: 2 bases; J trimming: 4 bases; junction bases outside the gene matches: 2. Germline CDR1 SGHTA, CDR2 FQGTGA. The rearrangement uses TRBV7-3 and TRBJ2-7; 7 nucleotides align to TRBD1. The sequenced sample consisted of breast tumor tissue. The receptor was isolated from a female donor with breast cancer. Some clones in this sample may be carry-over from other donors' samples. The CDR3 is CASSLEGAYEQYF. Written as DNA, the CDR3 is TGTGCCAGCAGCTTAGAGGGGGCGTACGAGCAGTACTTC.